This passage covers 18 T cell receptor beta chains from one sample sequenced in a study of cytomegalovirus exposure and HLA in healthy donors. It was with 60 Vbeta and 13 Jbeta primers that the PCR ran. TCRdb's table, derived via immunoSEQ multiplex PCR, lists solely in-frame clones and lacks some. Of tens of thousands of clones listed, more than 75% are singletons. The sequencing input was PBMCs. The receptors derive from a man aged 18 to 35 in good health and CMV-seronegative.

The gene calls are TRBV9 and TRBJ2-5, with 7 positions matching TRBD2. The CDR3 spans 14 residues. The ends lost 4 bases at V and 5 bases at J; junction bases unmatched: 8. The germline gives CDR1 SGDLS, CDR2 YYNGEE. CDR3 bases: TGTGCCAGCAGCTCAACGACCGGGAGGGAGACCCAGTACTTC. Translation: CASSSTTGRETQYF.

The genes are TRBV7-6 and TRBJ2-2; D may be TRBD1 (8 bases). This CDR3 has 15 residues. Germline values: CDR1 SGHVS, CDR2 FNYEAQ. Trimming took 5 bases from V and 5 from J, leaving 15 bases between them. The CDR3 DNA sequence: TGTGCCAGCAGCACCTACAGGGGGGGGACCGGGGAGCTGTTTTTT. It translates to CASSTYRGGTGELFF. Full variable domain (rest looked up from reference TRBV7-6 and TRBJ2-2): GAGVSQSPRYKVTKRGQDVALRCDPISGHVSLYWYRQALGQGPEFLTYFNYEAQQDKSGLPNDRFSAERPEGSISTLTIQRTEQRDSAMYRCASSTYRGGTGELFFGEGSRLTVL.

V usage is TRBV12-2 and J usage is TRBJ2-1; the D call of TRBD2 is as the table states it, not checked on the DNA. TRBV12-2 is annotated as a pseudogene. This CDR3 spans 15 amino acids. This CDR3 reads CASRPLAGASNEQFF. CDR3 DNA: TGTGCAAGTCGACCGCTAGCGGGGGCTTCCAATGAGCAGTTCTTC.

The rearrangement links TRBV14 to TRBJ2-1; 10 positions agree with TRBD1. In germline, CDR1 is SGHDN, CDR2 FVKESK. This CDR3 region has 14 residues. V was clipped by 5 bases and J by 7 bases; unmatched bases: 5. CDR3 coding DNA: TGTGCCAGCAGCGGCCGGGACAGGGGAAATGAGCAGTTCTTC. It specifies CASSGRDRGNEQFF.

A single count supports this clone. The chain couples TRBV27 to TRBJ2-6, with a tentative D call TRBD1 (5 bases). V lost 5 bases, J lost 0 bases, and 11 bases lay in between. CDR3 length equals 16 residues. Per germline, CDR1 MNHEY and CDR2 SMNVEV (reference sequence). The CDR3 protein is CASSELRGSGANVLTF. In DNA form, the CDR3 reads TGTGCCAGCAGTGAATTAAGGGGCTCTGGGGCCAACGTCCTGACTTTC.

The chain uses TRBV7-8 and TRBJ2-6; D may be TRBD2 (6 bases). This CDR3 is built from 14 residues. CDR1 is SGHVS and CDR2 is FQNEAQ in the germline V gene. Trimming pared 5 bases from V and 13 bases from J, leaving 18 bases between. CDR3 DNA sequence: TGTGCCAGCAGCCAAAGGGGAGGAGATATAGTCCTGACTTTC. Its protein product is CASSQRGGDIVLTF.

V gene TRBV4-2 combines with J gene TRBJ2-1, with TRBD2 identical over 12 bases. The ends lost 4 bases at V and 3 bases at J; junction bases unmatched: 4. The CDR3 runs 16 residues. Germline CDR1 LGHNA, CDR2 YNFKEQ. The CDR3 loop reads CASSPSGGGNYNEQFF. In DNA form, the CDR3 reads TGTGCCAGCAGCCCTAGCGGGGGGGGAAACTACAATGAGCAGTTCTTC.

The chain carries TRBV6-5 and TRBJ2-5; TRBD2 aligns across 7 bases. Looked up from germline, CDR1 is MNHEY and CDR2 is SVGAGI. Trimming cost V 6 bases and J 2 bases; bases outside gene matches: 9. The CDR3 has 15 amino acids. The DNA of the CDR3 is TGTGCCAGCAGAGTTGATTCGGGGGGTCAAGAGACCCAGTACTTC. This codes for CASRVDSGGQETQYF.

This chain connects TRBV28 to TRBJ2-7; D remains ambiguous. The V gene's germline CDR1 is MDHEN and CDR2 SYDVKM. The CDR3 is 11 residues long. Trimming removed 6 bases at V and 6 bases at J, with 9 bases between. The DNA of the CDR3 is TGTGCCAGCAGATATTACAGCGAGCAGTACTTC. Its translation: CASRYYSEQYF.

This chain links TRBV7-2 with TRBJ2-7; 14 positions agree with TRBD2. The germline CDR1 and CDR2 sequences are SGHTA and FQGNSA. The CDR3 totals 14 residues. Unmatched junction bases numbered 4, after V lost 5 bases and J lost 7 bases. CDR3 in amino acids: CASSPGLAGVEQYV. The CDR3 DNA reads as TGTGCCAGCAGCCCGGGACTAGCGGGAGTGGAGCAGTACGTC.

The rearrangement links TRBV12-1 to TRBJ1-5. TRBV12-1 is noted as a pseudogene. The CDR3 has 19 amino acids. CDR3 loop: CASSICFSVVPNSNQPQHF. Here the CDR3 DNA reads TGTGCCAGCAGCATATGTTTTTCGGTGGTCCCAAATAGCAATCAGCCCCAGCATTTT.

V usage is TRBV21-1 and J usage is TRBJ2-7; no check of the table's D call, TRBD2, against the DNA was made. TRBV21-1 is an annotated pseudogene. There are 15 residues in the CDR3. CDR3 DNA: TGTGCCAGCAGCAAAATCGGGGGACCTGCCTACGAGCAGTACTTC. Translating it yields CASSKIGGPAYEQYF.

V gene TRBV21-1 combines with J gene TRBJ2-7; the listed D gene, TRBD1, was not tested against the DNA. TRBV21-1 is classified as a pseudogene. This CDR3 is 14 amino acids long. The CDR3 region has the DNA TGTGCCAGCACCAGAAGGGACAGGGTCTACGAGCAGTACTTC. As protein: CASTRRDRVYEQYF.

The rearrangement links TRBV5-5 to TRBJ1-1, with D possibly TRBD1 on 6 matching bases. Trimming took 3 bases from V and 3 from J, leaving 12 bases between them. The CDR3 is made up of 14 amino acids. Germline V lookup: CDR1 SGHKS, CDR2 YYEKEE (reference sequence). The CDR3 sequence: CASSSGAEDTEAFF. CDR3 in DNA: TGTGCCAGCAGCTCAGGGGCGGAGGACACTGAAGCTTTCTTT.

In its sample, this clone was seen a few times. This chain links TRBV6-4 with TRBJ2-3; TRBD2 matches 8 bases. The V and J ends lost 6 bases and 1 base, in that order; junction bases with no gene match: 3. The germline V gene encodes CDR1 MRHNA and CDR2 SNTAGT. This CDR3 contains 14 residues. The CDR3 protein is CASSQAGGTDTQYF. Here the CDR3 DNA reads TGTGCCAGCAGCCAAGCGGGGGGCACAGATACGCAGTATTTT.

This clone ranks as medium-sized. Different DNA sequences within this sample yield the same CDR3. The CDR3 loop reads CASSLAGNEKLFF. For the CDR3, the DNA is TGCGCCAGCAGCTTGGCGGGGAATGAAAAACTGTTTTTT. V usage is TRBV5-1 and J usage is TRBJ1-4, with unresolved D. Trimming took 0 bases from V and 5 from J, leaving 5 bases between them. The germline V gene encodes CDR1 SGHRS and CDR2 YFSETQ. The CDR3 consists of 13 residues.

The V gene is TRBV7-3, the J gene TRBJ2-6; D gene unclear. V was shortened by 2 bases and J by 2 bases, with 10 bases between the two germline ends. The CDR3 is 16 residues long. The V gene's germline CDR1 is SGHTA and CDR2 FQGTGA. CDR3 loop: CASSLLRVTGANVLTF. Here the CDR3 DNA reads TGTGCCAGCAGCTTACTTCGGGTAACTGGGGCCAACGTCCTGACTTTC.

A few counts support this clone. This sequence joins TRBV19 and TRBJ1-2; D gene ambiguous. The V end lost 9 bases, the J end lost 3 bases, and 14 bases lay between the germline ends. The germline V gene has CDR1 LNHDA and CDR2 SQIVND (reference sequence). The CDR3 runs 13 residues. The CDR3 bases are TGTGCCAGCGCAAGTACAATTGACTATGGCTACACCTTC. Its translation is CASASTIDYGYTF. Full variable domain (rest looked up from reference TRBV19 and TRBJ1-2): DGGITQSPKYLFRKEGQNVTLSCEQNLNHDAMYWYRQDPGQGLRLIYYSQIVNDFQKGDIAEGYSVSREKKESFPLTVTSAQKNPTAFYLCASASTIDYGYTFGSGTRLTVV.